Sequencing of this TCR beta chain was carried out in a study of shared clonotypes between healthy human individuals. General observations from the study: On the whole, naive subsets had larger estimated richness than memory subsets had.

This clone was seen a single time. Its antigen is currently unknown. Trimming removed 3 bases from V and 8 bases from J; junction bases left unmatched: 10. CDR3 length: 16 residues. The germline gives CDR1 SQVTM, CDR2 ANQGSEA. Sequencing used immunoSEQ multiplex PCR; TCRdb keeps in-frame clones, though not all of them. The sample contains roughly 1,100,000 clones, roughly 70% of which appear only once. The sequence was obtained from a man aged 18 to 35 in good health. The sample was memory CD4+ T cells sorted from blood. Noted subset: CD45RA-negative fraction. This rearrangement joins TRBV29-1 to TRBJ2-1; TRBD2 aligns across 13 bases. Here the CDR3 DNA reads TGCAGCGTTGACCGCCCGGGACTAGCGGGGAAGGATGAGCAGTTCTTC. This gives the protein CSVDRPGLAGKDEQFF.